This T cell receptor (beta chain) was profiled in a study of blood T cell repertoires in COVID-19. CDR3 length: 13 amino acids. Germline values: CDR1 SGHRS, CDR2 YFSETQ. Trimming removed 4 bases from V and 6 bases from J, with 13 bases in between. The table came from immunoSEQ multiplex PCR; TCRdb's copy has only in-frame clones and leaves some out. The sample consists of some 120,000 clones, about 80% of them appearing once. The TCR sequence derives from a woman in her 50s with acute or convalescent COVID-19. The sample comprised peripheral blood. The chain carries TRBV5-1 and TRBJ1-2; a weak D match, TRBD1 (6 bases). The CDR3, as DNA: TGCGCCAGCAGCGCATCACAGGGAAATGGCTACACCTTC. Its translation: CASSASQGNGYTF.